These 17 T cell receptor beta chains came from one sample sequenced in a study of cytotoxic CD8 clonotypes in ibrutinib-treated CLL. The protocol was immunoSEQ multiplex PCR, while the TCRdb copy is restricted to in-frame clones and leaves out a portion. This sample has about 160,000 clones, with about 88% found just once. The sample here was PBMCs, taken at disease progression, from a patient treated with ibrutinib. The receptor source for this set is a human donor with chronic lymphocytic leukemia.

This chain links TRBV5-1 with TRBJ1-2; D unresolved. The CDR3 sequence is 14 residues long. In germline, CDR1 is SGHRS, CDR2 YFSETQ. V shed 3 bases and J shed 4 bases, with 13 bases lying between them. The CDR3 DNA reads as TGCGCCAGCAGCTCGGAGAGCAGACGCTATGGCTACACCTTC. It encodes CASSSESRRYGYTF. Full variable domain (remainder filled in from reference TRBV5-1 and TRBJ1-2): KAGVTQTPRYLIKTRGQQVTLSCSPISGHRSVSWYQQTPGQGLQFLFEYFSETQRNKGNFPGRFSGRQFSNSRSEMNVSTLELGDSALYLCASSSESRRYGYTFGSGTRLTVV.

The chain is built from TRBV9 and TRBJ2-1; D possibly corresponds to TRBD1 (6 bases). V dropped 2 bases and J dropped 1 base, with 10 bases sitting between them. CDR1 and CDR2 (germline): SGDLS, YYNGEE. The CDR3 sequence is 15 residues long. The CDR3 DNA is TGTGCCAGCAGCGTCGGGACACCATCCTACAATGAGCAGTTCTTC. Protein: CASSVGTPSYNEQFF.

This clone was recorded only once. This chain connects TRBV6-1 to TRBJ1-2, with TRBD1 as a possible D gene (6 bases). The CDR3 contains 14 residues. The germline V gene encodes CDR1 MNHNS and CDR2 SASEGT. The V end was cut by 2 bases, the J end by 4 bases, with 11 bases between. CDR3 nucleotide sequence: TGTGCCAGCAGTGAAATCGGGGGCGTCTATGGCTACACCTTC. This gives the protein CASSEIGGVYGYTF.

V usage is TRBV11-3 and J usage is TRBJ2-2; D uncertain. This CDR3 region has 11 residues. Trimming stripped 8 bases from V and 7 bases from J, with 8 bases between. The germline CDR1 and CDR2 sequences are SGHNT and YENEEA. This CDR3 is CASETNGELFF. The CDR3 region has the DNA TGTGCCAGCGAGACAAACGGGGAGCTGTTTTTT.

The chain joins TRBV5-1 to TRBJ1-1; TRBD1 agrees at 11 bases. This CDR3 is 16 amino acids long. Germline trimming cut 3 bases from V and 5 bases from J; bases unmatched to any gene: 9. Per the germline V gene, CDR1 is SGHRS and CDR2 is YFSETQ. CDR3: CASSSATGTGGTEAFF. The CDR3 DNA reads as TGCGCCAGCAGCTCAGCCACCGGGACAGGGGGTACTGAAGCTTTCTTT.

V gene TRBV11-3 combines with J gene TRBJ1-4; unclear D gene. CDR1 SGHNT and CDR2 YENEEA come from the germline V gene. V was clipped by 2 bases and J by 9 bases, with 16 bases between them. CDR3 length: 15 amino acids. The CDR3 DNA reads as TGTGCCAGCAGCTTATACGGAACATCGGATCAAAAACTGTTTTTT. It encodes CASSLYGTSDQKLFF.

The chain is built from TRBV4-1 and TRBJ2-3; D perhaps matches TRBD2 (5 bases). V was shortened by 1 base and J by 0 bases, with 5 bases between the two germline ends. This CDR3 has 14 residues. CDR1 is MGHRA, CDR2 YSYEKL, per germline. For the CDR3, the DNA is TGCGCCAGCAGCCAAGCGGGAAGCACAGATACGCAGTATTTT. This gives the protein CASSQAGSTDTQYF.

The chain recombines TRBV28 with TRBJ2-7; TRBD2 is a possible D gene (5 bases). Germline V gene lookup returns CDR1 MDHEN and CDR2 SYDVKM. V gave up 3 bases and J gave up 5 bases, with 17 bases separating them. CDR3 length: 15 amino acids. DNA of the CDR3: TGTGCCAGCAGTTTTCACGGGGTAGGCGAAGACGAGCAGTACTTC. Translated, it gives CASSFHGVGEDEQYF.

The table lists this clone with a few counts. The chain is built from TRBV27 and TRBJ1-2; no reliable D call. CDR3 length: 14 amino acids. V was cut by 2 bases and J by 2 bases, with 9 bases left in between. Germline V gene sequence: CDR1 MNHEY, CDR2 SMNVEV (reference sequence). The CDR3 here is CASSLTGGNYGYTF. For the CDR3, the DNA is TGTGCCAGCAGTTTAACGGGAGGCAACTATGGCTACACCTTC.

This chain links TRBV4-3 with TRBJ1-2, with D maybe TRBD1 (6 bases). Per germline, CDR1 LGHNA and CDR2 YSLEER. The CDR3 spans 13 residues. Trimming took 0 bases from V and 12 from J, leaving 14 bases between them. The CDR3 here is CASSQDGAGAHTF. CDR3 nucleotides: TGCGCCAGCAGCCAAGATGGGGCAGGGGCTCACACCTTC.

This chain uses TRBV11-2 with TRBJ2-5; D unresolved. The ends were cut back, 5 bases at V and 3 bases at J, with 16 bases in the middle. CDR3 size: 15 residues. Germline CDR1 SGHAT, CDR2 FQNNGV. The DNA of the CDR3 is TGTGCCAGCAGCGACAACTACATGGCAGAAGAGACCCAGTACTTC. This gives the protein CASSDNYMAEETQYF.

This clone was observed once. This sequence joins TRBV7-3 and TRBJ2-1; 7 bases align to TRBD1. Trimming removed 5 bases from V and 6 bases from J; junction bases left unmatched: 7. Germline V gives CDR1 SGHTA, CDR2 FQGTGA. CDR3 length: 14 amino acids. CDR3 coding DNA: TGTGCCAGCAGCACCACCGGGACAGTCAATGAGCAGTTCTTC. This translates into CASSTTGTVNEQFF.

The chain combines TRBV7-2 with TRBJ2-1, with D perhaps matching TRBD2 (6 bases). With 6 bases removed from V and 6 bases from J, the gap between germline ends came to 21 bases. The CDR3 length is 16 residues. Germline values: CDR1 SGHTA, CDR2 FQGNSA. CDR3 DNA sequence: TGTGCCAGCAGTCCTGGGGGGTATGGAGCGTCCAATGAGCAGTTCTTC. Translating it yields CASSPGGYGASNEQFF.

CDR3 bases: TGTGCCAGCAGTTACGGGGACGGGGAGCTGTTTTTT. Amino acids: CASSYGDGELFF. The V gene is TRBV6-5, the J gene TRBJ2-2; no reliable D call. CDR1 is MNHEY and CDR2 is SVGAGI in the germline V gene. The V end was cut by 2 bases, the J end by 7 bases, with 5 bases between. The CDR3 runs 12 residues.

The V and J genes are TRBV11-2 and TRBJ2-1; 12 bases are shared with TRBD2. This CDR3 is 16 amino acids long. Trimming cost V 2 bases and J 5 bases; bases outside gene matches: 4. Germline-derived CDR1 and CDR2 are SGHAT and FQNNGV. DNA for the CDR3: TGTGCCAGCAGCTTAACTAGCGGGAGGAATAACAATGAGCAGTTCTTC. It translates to CASSLTSGRNNNEQFF.

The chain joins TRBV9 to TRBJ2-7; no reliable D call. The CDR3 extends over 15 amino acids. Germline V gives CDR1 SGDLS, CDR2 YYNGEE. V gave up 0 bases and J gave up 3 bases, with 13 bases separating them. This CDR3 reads CASSVAGSSDYEQYF. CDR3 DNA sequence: TGTGCCAGCAGCGTAGCCGGGTCTTCGGACTACGAGCAGTACTTC.

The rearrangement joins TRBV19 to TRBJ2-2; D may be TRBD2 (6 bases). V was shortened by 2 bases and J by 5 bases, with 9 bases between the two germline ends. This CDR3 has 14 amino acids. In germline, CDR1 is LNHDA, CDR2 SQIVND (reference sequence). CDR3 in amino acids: CASSISRGTGELFF. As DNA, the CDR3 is TGTGCCAGTAGTATATCACGGGGGACCGGGGAGCTGTTTTTT.